This TCR beta chain emerged from a study of cytomegalovirus exposure and HLA in healthy donors. Whole-study findings and limits: Several of the most significant clusters appeared, in a later analysis, to be linked to common viral pathogens.

A multiplex PCR was run with 60 Vbeta primers and 13 Jbeta primers. Profiled with immunoSEQ multiplex PCR; TCRdb holds only in-frame clones, not every one. The sample records roughly 20,000 clones, about 77% being singletons. Trimming took off 2 bases at V and 3 bases at J, with 12 bases between the two ends. CDR1 and CDR2 from the germline V gene are SGHRS and YFSETQ. The CDR3 sequence is 15 residues long. Comment on this clone: As yet, its antigen is unknown.

The TCR sequence derives from a young man in good health and CMV-seronegative. The rearrangement links TRBV5-1 to TRBJ2-1; D is perhaps TRBD1 (7 bases). The sample consisted of PBMCs. CDR3 nucleotide sequence: TGCGCCAGCAGCTTTGCAGGGGGAGGCTACAATGAGCAGTTCTTC. Its protein is CASSFAGGGYNEQFF.